The 9 T cell receptor beta chains listed next were all sequenced from one sample in a study of early T cells in non-severe SARS-CoV-2 infection. One entry per CDR3 protein, called by TCRdb with MiXCR from the 5' RACE reads. There are 62,000 or so distinct CDR3 sequences in the sample; roughly 9% occur only once, and 13% lies in the top ten. The sample here was whole blood, taken at baseline. Receptor source: an adult who was a healthcare worker with PCR-confirmed SARS-CoV-2 infection or an uninfected control (not recorded which).

This clonotype was detected many times. The chain links TRBV11-2 to TRBJ2-3; D is tentatively TRBD1 or TRBD2 (5 bases each). The CDR3 is made up of 16 amino acids. Trimming cost V 4 bases and J 0 bases, with 14 bases left between them. CDR1 is SGHAT and CDR2 is FQNNGV in the germline V gene. The CDR3 sequence: CASSSWGTLSTDTQYF. The CDR3 bases are TGTGCCAGCAGCTCATGGGGGACCCTTAGCACAGATACGCAGTATTTT.

The chain joins TRBV29-1 to TRBJ2-7, with D tentatively TRBD1 (6 bases). CDR1 is SQVTM and CDR2 is ANQGSEA in the germline V gene. Trimming took off 6 bases at V and 3 bases at J, with 15 bases between the two ends. The CDR3 covers 13 residues. CDR3 coding DNA: TGCAGCGTAGGGACAATGGGTGGCTACGAGCAGTACTTC. It translates to CSVGTMGGYEQYF.

This clonotype was seen a handful of times. The genes are TRBV21-1 and TRBJ2-1; TRBD1 is the table's D call and was not checked against the DNA. TRBV21-1 is listed as a pseudogene. The length of the CDR3 is 19 residues. The CDR3 region has the DNA TGTGCCAGCATCCCTCAGCCCGAGAAGGGGGCAGGGTGGGACAATGAGCAGTTCTTC. Encoded protein: CASIPQPEKGAGWDNEQFF.

V gene TRBV6-4 combines with J gene TRBJ1-2; unclear D gene. Germline V gives CDR1 MRHNA, CDR2 SNTAGT. The V end was cut by 8 bases, the J end by 2 bases, with 15 bases between. This CDR3 has 14 residues. The CDR3 nucleotides are TGTGCCAGCTCCCTGACGGAAGAAAACTATGGCTACACCTTC. It is translated as CASSLTEENYGYTF.

This clonotype was recorded a few times. This chain joins TRBV5-1 and TRBJ2-1; 8 positions agree with TRBD2. V gave up 2 bases and J gave up 4 bases; unmatched junction bases: 5. The CDR3 spans 15 residues. Per germline, CDR1 SGHRS and CDR2 YFSETQ. The CDR3 reads CASSFSGLEYNEQFF. In nucleotides, the CDR3 is TGCGCCAGCAGCTTTTCGGGACTAGAGTACAATGAGCAGTTCTTC.

The sample holds many counts of this clonotype. The chain carries TRBV7-9 and TRBJ2-7; D is undetermined. Trimming stripped 5 bases from V and 5 bases from J, with 19 bases between. This CDR3 is built from 15 residues. Per germline, CDR1 SEHNR and CDR2 FQNEAQ (reference sequence). The CDR3 sequence is CASSPGFGEMDEQYF. The CDR3 nucleotides read TGTGCCAGCAGCCCCGGTTTTGGGGAAATGGACGAGCAGTACTTC.

This clonotype turned up a few times. The chain couples TRBV12-3 or TRBV12-4 to TRBJ2-3; D is unresolved. The CDR3 runs to 15 residues. Trimming took off 5 bases at V and 6 bases at J, with 18 bases between the two ends. DNA for the CDR3: TGTGCCAGCAGTCCCATGACCACAACCCTTGATACGCAGTATTTT. As protein: CASSPMTTTLDTQYF.

The rearrangement links TRBV30 to TRBJ1-3; possibly TRBD1 for D (5 bases). Trimming left V 8 bases short and J 0 bases short, with 14 bases between. The germline V gene has CDR1 GTSNPN and CDR2 SVGIG (reference sequence). This CDR3 comprises 14 residues. For the CDR3, the DNA is TGTGCCGTGGCCAGGGATTACTCTGGAAACACCATATATTTT. Translated: CAVARDYSGNTIYF.

This clonotype has more than one count but fewer than ten. The V and J genes are TRBV12-3 or TRBV12-4 and TRBJ1-3; D is ambiguous. The germline V and J ends were trimmed by 1 base and 4 bases, with 5 bases remaining between them. This CDR3 has 13 residues. CDR3 protein: CASSLGQGNTIYF. CDR3 in DNA: TGTGCCAGCAGTTTAGGCCAGGGAAACACCATATATTTT.